This TCR beta chain was profiled in a study of T cell changes during pregnancy in multiple sclerosis. The table came from immunoSEQ multiplex PCR; TCRdb's copy has only in-frame clones and leaves some out. The top ten clones hold 5.7% of a sample with about 29,000 clones, around nine tenths of them seen once. V was clipped by 5 bases and J by 4 bases, with 14 bases between them. The length of the CDR3 is 14 residues. In germline, CDR1 is MNHEY, CDR2 SMNVEV (reference sequence). This sequence originates from a female donor with multiple sclerosis, enrolled in a pregnancy study. The source material was CD8+ T cells from peripheral blood mononuclear cells, sampled before pregnancy. The rearrangement links TRBV27 to TRBJ1-2; D is undetermined. The CDR3 loop reads CASSPPGLLYGYTF. CDR3 DNA sequence: TGTGCCAGCAGTCCCCCGGGTTTACTCTATGGCTACACCTTC.